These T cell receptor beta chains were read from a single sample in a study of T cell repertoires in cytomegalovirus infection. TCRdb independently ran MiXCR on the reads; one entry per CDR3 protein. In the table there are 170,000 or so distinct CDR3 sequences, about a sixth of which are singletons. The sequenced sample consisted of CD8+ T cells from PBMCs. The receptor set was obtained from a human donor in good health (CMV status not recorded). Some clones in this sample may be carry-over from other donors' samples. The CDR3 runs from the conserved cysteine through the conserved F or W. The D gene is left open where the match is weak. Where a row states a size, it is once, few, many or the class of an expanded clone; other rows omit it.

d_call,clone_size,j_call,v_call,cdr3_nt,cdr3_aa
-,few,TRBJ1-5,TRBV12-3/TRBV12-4,TGTGCCAGCAGTCAGGCAGGGATTAAGGGCAATCAGCCCCAGCATTTT,CASSQAGIKGNQPQHF
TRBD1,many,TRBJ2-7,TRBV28,TGTGCCAGCAGTGGAGTTACGGGACAGTCCCATAGTCCGCTTGGCGAGCAGTACTTC,CASSGVTGQSHSPLGEQYF
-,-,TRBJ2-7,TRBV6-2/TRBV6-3,TGTGCCAGCAGTTACACGGCGGCCTACGAGCAGTACTTC,CASSYTAAYEQYF
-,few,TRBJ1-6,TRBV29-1,TGCAGCGTTGGGACCTCAGGCAATTCACCCCTCCACTTT,CSVGTSGNSPLHF
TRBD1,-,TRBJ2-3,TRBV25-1,TGTGCCAGCAGTGCATCCAGGGGGCGCACAGATACGCAGTATTTT,CASSASRGRTDTQYF
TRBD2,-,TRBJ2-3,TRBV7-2,TGTGCCAGCAGCTTAACTAGCGGAAGCACAGATACGCAGTATTTT,CASSLTSGSTDTQYF
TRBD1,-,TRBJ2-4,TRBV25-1,TGTGCCAGCAGTGTCGGACAGGGGGCATCCAAAAACATTCAGTACTTC,CASSVGQGASKNIQYF
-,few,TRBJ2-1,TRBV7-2,TGTGCCAGCGGGGGGGGGGCTACACCCCACAGCTCCTACAATGAGCAGTTCTTC,CASGGGATPHSSYNEQFF
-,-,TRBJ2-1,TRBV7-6,TGTGCCAGCAGCTTAGGTTCCGGCAACAATGAGCAGTTCTTC,CASSLGSGNNEQFF
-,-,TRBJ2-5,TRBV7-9,TGTGCCAGCAGCAGACGTAGCCTAAGACAAGAGACCCAGTACTTC,CASSRRSLRQETQYF
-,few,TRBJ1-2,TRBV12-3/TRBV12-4,TGTGCCAGCAGTGTACTATTGGGGGGGGCGAACTATGGCTACACCTTC,CASSVLLGGANYGYTF
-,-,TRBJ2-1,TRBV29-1,TGCAGCGTTGAACGCAGGGTGAATGAGCAGTTCTTC,CSVERRVNEQFF
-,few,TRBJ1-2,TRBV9,TGTGCCAGCAGCGCCAGGGGAGCCAGCTATGGCTACACCTTC,CASSARGASYGYTF
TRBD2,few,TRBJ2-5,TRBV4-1,TGCGCCAGCAGCCAGGCCCTCCCCGGGACTAGCCTCGAGACCCAGTACTTC,CASSQALPGTSLETQYF
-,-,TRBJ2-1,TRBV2,TGTGCCAGCAGGGTAGACAGAACTCCGTACAATGAGCAGTTCTTC,CASRVDRTPYNEQFF
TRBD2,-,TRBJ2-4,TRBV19,TGTGCCAGTAGTATAGTCCTCTTCCGGGAGGTGGGAAACATTCAGTACTTC,CASSIVLFREVGNIQYF
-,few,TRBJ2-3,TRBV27,TGTGCCAGCAGTTTAGTTTTCCTGGACAGAGCCTCCACAGATACGCAGTATTTT,CASSLVFLDRASTDTQYF
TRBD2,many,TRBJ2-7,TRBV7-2,TGTGCCAGCAGCTTAAAGCGAAACCTAGCGGGTTTCAACTCCTACGAGCAGTACTTC,CASSLKRNLAGFNSYEQYF
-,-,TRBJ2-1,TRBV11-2,TGTGCCAGCAGCCCCAGGACAGCGGGGATGTTTTTCGATGAGCAGTTCTTC,CASSPRTAGMFFDEQFF
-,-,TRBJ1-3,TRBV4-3,TGCGCCAGCAGCGGGCAGAGGGGGAGCTCTGGAAACACCATATATTTT,CASSGQRGSSGNTIYF
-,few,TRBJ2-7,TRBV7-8,TGTGCCAGCAGAACCGACAGGGAGGTCTACGAGCAGTACTTC,CASRTDREVYEQYF
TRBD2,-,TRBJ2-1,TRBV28,TGTGCCAGCAGTTCCGCTGGACTAGCGGGCTACAATGAGCAGTTCTTC,CASSSAGLAGYNEQFF
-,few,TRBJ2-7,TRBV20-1,TGCAGTGCCCAATCGGGACATCGTGCCTTC,CSAQSGHRAF
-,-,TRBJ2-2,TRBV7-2,TGTGCCAGCAGCGTGGGGTTAGGGGAGCTGTTTTTT,CASSVGLGELFF
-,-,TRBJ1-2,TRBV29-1,TGCAGCGTTGGCCGGGACGGCTCTAACTATGGCTACACCTTC,CSVGRDGSNYGYTF
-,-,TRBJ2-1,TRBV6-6,TGTGCCAGCAGTTGGCCCGGAGGGAATGAGCAGTTCTTC,CASSWPGGNEQFF
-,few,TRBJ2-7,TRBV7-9,TGTGCCAGCAGCGAGGGGTCATTCTACGAGCAGTACTTC,CASSEGSFYEQYF
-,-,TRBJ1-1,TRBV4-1,TGCGCCAGCAGCCAAGGCGGGGGGGGGGAACGGGAAGCTTTCTTT,CASSQGGGGEREAFF
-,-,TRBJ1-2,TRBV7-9,TGTGCCAGCAGCTTACCCAGGGAATATGGCTACACCTTC,CASSLPREYGYTF
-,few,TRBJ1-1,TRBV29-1,TGCAGCGTTGAAGATCGCCACCCCGGCGCTGAAGCTTTCTTT,CSVEDRHPGAEAFF
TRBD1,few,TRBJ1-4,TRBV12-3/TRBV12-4,TGTGCCACGGGACAGGGGAACGAAAAACTGTTTTTT,CATGQGNEKLFF
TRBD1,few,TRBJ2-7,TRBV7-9,TGTGCCAGCAGCTCGCGAGGCCGGACAGGGTTCCCCTACGAGCAGTACTTC,CASSSRGRTGFPYEQYF
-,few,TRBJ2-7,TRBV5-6,TGTGCCAGCAGCTTGCCAGGGCACGAGCAGTACTTC,CASSLPGHEQYF
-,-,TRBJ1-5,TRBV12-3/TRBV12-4,TGTGCCAGCAGTTTCGGGACCGTCCAGCCCCAGCATTTT,CASSFGTVQPQHF
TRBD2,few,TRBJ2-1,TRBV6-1,TGTGCCAGCAGTGGTTCGGGACTAGCTGCCATGTATGAGCAGTTCTTC,CASSGSGLAAMYEQFF
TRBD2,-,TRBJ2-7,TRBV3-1,TGTGCCAGCAGTGCCGGGACTAGGGGCTACGAGCAGTACTTC,CASSAGTRGYEQYF